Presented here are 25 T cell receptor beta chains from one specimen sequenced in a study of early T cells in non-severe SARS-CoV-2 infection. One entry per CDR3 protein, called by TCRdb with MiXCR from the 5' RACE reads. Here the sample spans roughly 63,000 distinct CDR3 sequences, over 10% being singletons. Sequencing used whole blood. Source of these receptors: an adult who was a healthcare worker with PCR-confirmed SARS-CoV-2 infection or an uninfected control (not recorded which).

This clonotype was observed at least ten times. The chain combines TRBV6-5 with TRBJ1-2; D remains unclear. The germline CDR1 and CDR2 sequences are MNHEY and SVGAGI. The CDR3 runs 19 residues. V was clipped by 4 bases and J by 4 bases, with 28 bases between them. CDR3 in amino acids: CASSSYVATTRVLVYGYTF. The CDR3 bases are TGTGCCAGCAGTTCCTACGTAGCTACCACAAGGGTATTAGTCTATGGCTACACCTTC.

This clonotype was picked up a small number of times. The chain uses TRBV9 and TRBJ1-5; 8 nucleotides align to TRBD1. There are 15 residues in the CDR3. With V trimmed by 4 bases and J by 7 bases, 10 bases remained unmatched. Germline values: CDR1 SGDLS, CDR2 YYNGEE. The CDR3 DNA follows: TGTGCCAGCAGCTTGGGGACAGGCCAAGGCCAGCCCCAGCATTTT. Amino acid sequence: CASSLGTGQGQPQHF.

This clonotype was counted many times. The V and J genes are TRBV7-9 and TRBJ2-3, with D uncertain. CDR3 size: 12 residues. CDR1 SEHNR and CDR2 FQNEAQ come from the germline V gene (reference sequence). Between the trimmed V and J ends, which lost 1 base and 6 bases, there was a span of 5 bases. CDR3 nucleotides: TGTGCCAGCAGCTTAGAGTGGGATACGCAGTATTTT. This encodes CASSLEWDTQYF.

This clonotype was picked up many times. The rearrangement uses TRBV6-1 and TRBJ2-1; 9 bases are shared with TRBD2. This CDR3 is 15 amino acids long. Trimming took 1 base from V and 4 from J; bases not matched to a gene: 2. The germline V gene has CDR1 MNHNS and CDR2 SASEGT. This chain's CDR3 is CASSEEAGGYNEQFF. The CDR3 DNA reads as TGTGCCAGCAGTGAAGAAGCGGGGGGTTACAATGAGCAGTTCTTC.

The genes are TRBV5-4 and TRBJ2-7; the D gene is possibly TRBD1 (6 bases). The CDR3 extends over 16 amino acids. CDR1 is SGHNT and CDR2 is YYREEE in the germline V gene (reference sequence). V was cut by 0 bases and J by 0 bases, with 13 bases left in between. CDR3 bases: TGTGCCAGCAGCTTGGAATTATCAGGGGCCTCCTACGAGCAGTACTTC. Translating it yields CASSLELSGASYEQYF. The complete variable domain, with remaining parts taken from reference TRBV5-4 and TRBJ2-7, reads ETGVTQSPTHLIKTRGQQVTLRCSSQSGHNTVSWYQQALGQGPQFIFQYYREEENGRGNFPPRFSGLQFPNYSSELNVNALELDDSALYLCASSLELSGASYEQYFGPGTRLTVT.

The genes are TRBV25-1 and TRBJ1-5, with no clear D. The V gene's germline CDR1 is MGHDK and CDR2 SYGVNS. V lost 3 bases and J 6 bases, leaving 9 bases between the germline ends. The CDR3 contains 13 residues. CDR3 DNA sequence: TGTGCCAGCAGTGACGATAACCTTCAGCCCCAGCATTTT. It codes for CASSDDNLQPQHF.

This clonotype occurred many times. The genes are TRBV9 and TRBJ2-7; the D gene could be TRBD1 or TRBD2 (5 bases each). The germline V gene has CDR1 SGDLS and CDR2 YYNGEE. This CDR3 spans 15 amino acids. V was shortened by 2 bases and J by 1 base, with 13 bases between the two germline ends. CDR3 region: CASSVGPTSSYEQYF. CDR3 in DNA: TGTGCCAGCAGCGTGGGACCCACATCATCCTACGAGCAGTACTTC.

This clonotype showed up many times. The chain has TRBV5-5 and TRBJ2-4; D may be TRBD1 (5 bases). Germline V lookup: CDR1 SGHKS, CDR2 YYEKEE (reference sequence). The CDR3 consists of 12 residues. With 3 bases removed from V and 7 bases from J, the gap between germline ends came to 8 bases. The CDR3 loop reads CASSSQGNIQYF. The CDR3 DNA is TGTGCCAGCAGCTCCCAGGGCAACATTCAGTACTTC. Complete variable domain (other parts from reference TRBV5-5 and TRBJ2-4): DAGVTQSPTHLIKTRGQQVTLRCSPISGHKSVSWYQQVLGQGPQFIFQYYEKEERGRGNFPDRFSARQFPNYSSELNVNALLLGDSALYLCASSSQGNIQYFGAGTRLSVL.

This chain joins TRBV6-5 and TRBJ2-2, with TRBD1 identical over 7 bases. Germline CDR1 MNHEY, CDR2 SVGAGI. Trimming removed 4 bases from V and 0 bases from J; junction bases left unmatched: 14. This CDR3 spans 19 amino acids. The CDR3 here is CASSSRFKRGPSNTGELFF. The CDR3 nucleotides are TGTGCCAGCAGTTCGAGGTTCAAGAGGGGGCCCTCGAACACCGGGGAGCTGTTTTTT.

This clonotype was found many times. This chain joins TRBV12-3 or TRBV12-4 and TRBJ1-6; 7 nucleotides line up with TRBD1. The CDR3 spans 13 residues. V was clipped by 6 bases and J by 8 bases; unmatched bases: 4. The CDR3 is CASSRDSYSPLHF. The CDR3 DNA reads TGTGCCAGCAGCAGGGACAGTTATTCACCCCTCCACTTT.

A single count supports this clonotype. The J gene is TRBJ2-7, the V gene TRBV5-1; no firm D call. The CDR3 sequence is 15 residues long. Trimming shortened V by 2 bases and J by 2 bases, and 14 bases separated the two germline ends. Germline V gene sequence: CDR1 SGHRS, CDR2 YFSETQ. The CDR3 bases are TGCGCCAGCAGCTTCCAATGGGCAGACGCCTACGAGCAGTACTTC. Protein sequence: CASSFQWADAYEQYF.

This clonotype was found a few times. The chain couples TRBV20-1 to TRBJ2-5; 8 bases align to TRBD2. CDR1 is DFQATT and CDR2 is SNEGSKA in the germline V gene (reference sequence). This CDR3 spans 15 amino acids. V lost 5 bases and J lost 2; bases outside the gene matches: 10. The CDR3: CSAFTRGGLQETQYF. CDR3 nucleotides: TGCAGTGCTTTTACACGCGGGGGGTTGCAAGAGACCCAGTACTTC.

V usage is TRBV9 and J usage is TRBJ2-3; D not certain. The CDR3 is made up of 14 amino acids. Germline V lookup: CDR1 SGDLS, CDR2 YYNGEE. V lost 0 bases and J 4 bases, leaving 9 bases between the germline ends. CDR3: CASSVVIQADTQYF. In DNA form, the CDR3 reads TGTGCCAGCAGCGTAGTTATCCAAGCAGATACGCAGTATTTT.

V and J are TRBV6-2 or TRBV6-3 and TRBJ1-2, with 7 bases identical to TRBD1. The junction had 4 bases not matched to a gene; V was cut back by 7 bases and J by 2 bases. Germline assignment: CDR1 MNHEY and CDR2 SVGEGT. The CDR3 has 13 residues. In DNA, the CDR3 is TGTGCCAGCACCCTGACAGGGAACTATGGCTACACCTTC. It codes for CASTLTGNYGYTF.

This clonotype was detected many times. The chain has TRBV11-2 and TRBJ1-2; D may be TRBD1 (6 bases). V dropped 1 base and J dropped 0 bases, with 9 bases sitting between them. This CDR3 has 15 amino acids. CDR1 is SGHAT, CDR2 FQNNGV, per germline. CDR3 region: CASSLVQGPNYGYTF. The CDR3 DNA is TGTGCCAGCAGCTTAGTACAGGGACCTAACTATGGCTACACCTTC.

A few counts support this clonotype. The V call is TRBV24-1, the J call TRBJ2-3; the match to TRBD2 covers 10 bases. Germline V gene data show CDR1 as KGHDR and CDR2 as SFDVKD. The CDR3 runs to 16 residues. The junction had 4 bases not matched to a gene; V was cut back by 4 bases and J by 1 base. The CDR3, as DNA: TGTGCCACCAGTGACCCTACTAGCGGGGGCACAGATACGCAGTATTTT. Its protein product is CATSDPTSGGTDTQYF.

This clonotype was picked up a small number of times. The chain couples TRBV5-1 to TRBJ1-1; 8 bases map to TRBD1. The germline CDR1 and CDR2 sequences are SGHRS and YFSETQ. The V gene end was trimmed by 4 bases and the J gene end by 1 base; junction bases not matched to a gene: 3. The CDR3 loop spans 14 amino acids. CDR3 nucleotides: TGCGCCAGCAGCCGGGGACAGGCGAACACTGAAGCTTTCTTT. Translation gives CASSRGQANTEAFF. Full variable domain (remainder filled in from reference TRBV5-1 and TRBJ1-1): KAGVTQTPRYLIKTRGQQVTLSCSPISGHRSVSWYQQTPGQGLQFLFEYFSETQRNKGNFPGRFSGRQFSNSRSEMNVSTLELGDSALYLCASSRGQANTEAFFGQGTRLTVV.

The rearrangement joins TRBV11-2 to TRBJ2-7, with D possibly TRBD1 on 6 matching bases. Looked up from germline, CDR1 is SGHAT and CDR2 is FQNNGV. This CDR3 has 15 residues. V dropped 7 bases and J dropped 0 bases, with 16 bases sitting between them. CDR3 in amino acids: CASTKYRERSYEQYF. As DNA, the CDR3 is TGTGCCAGCACCAAATACAGGGAACGCTCCTACGAGCAGTACTTC. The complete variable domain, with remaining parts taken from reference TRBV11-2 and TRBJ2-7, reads EAGVAQSPRYKIIEKRQSVAFWCNPISGHATLYWYQQILGQGPKLLIQFQNNGVVDDSQLPKDRFSAERLKGVDSTLKIQPAKLEDSAVYLCASTKYRERSYEQYFGPGTRLTVT.

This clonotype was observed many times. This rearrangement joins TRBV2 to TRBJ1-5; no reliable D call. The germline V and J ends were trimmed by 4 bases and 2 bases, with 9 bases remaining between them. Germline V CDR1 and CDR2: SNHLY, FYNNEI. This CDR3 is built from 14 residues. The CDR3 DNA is TGTGCCAGCAGTGGCAGCTGGGGCAATCAGCCCCAGCATTTT. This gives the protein CASSGSWGNQPQHF.

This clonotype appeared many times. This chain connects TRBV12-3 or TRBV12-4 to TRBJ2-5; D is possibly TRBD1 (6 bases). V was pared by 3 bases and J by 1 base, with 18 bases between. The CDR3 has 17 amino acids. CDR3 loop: CASSFPRDNSPQETQYF. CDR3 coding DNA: TGTGCCAGCAGTTTTCCCCGGGACAACTCTCCCCAAGAGACCCAGTACTTC.

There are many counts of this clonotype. This CDR3 is CASSEAGTSTDTQYF. In nucleotides, the CDR3 is TGCGCCAGCAGTGAGGCGGGAACTAGCACAGATACGCAGTATTTT. The chain employs TRBV10-2 and TRBJ2-3; a weak D match, TRBD2 (6 bases). Germline V gene data show CDR1 as WSHSY and CDR2 as SAAADI. The CDR3 totals 15 residues. The V end was cut by 2 bases, the J end by 0 bases, with 9 bases between.

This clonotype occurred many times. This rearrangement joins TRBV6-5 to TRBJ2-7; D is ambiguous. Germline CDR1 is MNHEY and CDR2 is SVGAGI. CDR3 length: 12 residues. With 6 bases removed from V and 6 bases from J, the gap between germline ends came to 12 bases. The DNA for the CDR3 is TGTGCCAGCAGGCACGGGCGGCTCGAGCAGTACTTC. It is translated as CASRHGRLEQYF.

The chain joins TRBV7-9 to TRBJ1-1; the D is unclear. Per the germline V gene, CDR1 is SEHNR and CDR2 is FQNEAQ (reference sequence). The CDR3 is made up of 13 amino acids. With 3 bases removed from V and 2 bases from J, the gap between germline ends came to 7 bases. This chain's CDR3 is CASSLARNTEAFF. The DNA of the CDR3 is TGTGCCAGCAGCTTGGCCCGAAACACTGAAGCTTTCTTT.

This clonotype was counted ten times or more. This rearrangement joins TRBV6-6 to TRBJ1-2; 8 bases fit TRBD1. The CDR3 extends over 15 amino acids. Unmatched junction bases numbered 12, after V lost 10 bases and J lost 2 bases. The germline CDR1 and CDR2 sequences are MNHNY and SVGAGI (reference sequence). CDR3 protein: CATCPGQASNYGYTF. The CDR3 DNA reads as TGTGCCACTTGTCCGGGACAGGCTTCCAACTATGGCTACACCTTC.

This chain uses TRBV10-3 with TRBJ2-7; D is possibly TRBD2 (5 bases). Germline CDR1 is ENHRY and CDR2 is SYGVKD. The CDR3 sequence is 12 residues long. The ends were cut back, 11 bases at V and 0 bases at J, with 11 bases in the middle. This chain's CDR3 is CAARGFSYEQYF. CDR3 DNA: TGTGCCGCCAGAGGGTTCTCCTACGAGCAGTACTTC.